This T cell receptor beta chain was captured by sequencing in a study of T cells in Graves' hyperthyroidism and ophthalmopathy. At the level of the study: Peripheral blood was obtained at initial diagnosis, preceding any treatment.

In patients aged 18 to 65, hyperthyroidism was newly diagnosed, with duration under 2 months. This clonotype was seen repeatedly, ten times or more. Its antigen is undetermined. V lost 6 bases, J lost 2 bases, and 17 bases lay in between. Per germline, CDR1 MDHEN and CDR2 SYDVKM. This CDR3 spans 16 amino acids. Template material for amplifying TCR beta CDR3 regions consisted of RNA transcripts. With the HTBI primer set, the TCR CDR3 went through a first round of RT-PCR. TCRdb redid the calling of the multiplex PCR reads with MiXCR, one entry per CDR3 protein. The sample lists about 340,000 distinct CDR3 sequences, 20% to 25% occurring once. Findings of the study overall: Also found in blood were most expanded thyroid clonotypes above 0.001.

The V gene is TRBV28, the J gene TRBJ1-5; a weak D match, TRBD1 (6 bases). The source is a woman between 45 and 65 years old with Graves' hyperthyroidism. The source material was blood. The CDR3 bases are TGTGCCAGCAGGGGGGCCGGGACTTTTGGCAATCAGCCCCAGCATTTT. Amino acid sequence: CASRGAGTFGNQPQHF.